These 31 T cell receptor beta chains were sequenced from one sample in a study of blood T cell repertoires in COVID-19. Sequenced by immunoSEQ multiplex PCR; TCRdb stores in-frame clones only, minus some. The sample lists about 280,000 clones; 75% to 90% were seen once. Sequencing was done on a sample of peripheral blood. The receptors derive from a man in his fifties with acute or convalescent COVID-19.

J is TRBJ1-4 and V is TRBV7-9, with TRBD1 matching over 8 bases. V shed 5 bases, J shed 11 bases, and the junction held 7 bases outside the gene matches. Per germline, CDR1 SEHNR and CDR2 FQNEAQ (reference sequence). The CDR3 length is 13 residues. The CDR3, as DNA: TGTGCCAGCAGCCCCTACAGGGGGATGAAACTGTTTTTT. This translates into CASSPYRGMKLFF.

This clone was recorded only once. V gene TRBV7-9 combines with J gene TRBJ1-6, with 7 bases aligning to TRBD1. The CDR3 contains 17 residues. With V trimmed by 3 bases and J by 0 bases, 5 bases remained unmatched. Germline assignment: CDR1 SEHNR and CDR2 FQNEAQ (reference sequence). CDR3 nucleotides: TGTGCCAGCAGCTTCCTGGACAGGAGCTCCTATAATTCACCCCTCCACTTT. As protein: CASSFLDRSSYNSPLHF.

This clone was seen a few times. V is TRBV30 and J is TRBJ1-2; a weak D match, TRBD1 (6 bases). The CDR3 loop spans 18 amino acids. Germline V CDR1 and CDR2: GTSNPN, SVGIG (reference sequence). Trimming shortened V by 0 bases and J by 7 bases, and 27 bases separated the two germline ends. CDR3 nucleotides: TGTGCCTGGAGTGTATTACAGATTCGGCAGGGGCTCCGTGGTGGCTACACCTTC. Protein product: CAWSVLQIRQGLRGGYTF.

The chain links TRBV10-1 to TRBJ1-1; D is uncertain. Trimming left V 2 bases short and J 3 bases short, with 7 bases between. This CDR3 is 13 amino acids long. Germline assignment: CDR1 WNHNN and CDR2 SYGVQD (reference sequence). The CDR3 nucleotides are TGCGCCAGCAGTGAGGGCCGTTACACTGAAGCTTTCTTT. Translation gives CASSEGRYTEAFF.

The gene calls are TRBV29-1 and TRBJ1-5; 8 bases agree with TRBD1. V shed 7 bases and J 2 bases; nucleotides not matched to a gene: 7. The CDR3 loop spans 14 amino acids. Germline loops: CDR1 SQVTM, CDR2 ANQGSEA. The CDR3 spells CSARTGTGNQPQHF. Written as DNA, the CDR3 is TGCAGCGCCCGGACAGGGACGGGCAATCAGCCCCAGCATTTT.

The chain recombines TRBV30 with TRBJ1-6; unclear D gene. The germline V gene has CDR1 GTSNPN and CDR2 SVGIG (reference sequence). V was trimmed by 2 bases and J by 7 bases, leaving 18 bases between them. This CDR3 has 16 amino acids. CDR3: CAWSHRWGGRNSPLHF. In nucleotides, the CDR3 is TGTGCCTGGAGTCACCGCTGGGGAGGGAGGAATTCACCCCTCCACTTT.

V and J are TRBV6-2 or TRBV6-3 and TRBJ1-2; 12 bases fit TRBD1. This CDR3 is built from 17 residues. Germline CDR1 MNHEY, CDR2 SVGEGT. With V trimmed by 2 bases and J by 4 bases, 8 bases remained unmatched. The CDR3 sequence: CASSYAGQGAHSYGYTF. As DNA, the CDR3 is TGTGCCAGCAGTTACGCGGGACAGGGGGCGCATAGCTATGGCTACACCTTC.

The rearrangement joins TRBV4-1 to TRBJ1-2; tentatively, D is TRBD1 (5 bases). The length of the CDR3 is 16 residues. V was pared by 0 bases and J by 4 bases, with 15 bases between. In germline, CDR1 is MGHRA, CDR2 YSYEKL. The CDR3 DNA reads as TGCGCCAGCAGCCAAGAGGGCAGGGCAGAGAGCTATGGCTACACCTTC. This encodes CASSQEGRAESYGYTF.

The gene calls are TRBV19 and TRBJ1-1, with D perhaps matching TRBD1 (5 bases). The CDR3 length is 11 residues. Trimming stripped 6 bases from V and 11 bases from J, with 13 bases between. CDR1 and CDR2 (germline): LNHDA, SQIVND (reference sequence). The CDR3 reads CASSRALKAFF. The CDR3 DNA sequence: TGTGCCAGTAGCAGGGCCCTGAAGGCTTTCTTT.

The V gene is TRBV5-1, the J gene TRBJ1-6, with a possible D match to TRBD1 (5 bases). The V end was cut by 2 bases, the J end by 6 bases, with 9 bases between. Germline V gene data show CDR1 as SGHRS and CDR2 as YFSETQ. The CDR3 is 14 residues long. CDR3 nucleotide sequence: TGCGCCAGCAGCTTACAGGCGACTAATTCACCCCTCCACTTT. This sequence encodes CASSLQATNSPLHF.

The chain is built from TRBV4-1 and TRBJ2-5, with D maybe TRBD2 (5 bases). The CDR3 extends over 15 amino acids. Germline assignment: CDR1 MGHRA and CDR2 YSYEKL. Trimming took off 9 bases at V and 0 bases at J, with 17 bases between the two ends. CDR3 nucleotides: TGCGCCAGTTCCAAGTCCAGCGGCAACCAAGAGACCCAGTACTTC. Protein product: CASSKSSGNQETQYF.

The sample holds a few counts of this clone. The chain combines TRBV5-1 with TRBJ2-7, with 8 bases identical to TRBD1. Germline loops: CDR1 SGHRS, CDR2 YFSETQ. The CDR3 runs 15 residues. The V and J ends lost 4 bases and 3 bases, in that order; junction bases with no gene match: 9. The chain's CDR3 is CASSLDRESRYEQYF. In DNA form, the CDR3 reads TGCGCCAGCAGCCTGGACAGGGAATCTCGCTACGAGCAGTACTTC.

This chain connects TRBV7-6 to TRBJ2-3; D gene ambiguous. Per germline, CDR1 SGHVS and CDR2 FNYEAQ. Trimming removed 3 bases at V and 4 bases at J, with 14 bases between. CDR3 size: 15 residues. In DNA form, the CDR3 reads TGTGCCAGCAGCTTCCGAAGTGGTTCGGCAGATACGCAGTATTTT. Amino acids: CASSFRSGSADTQYF.

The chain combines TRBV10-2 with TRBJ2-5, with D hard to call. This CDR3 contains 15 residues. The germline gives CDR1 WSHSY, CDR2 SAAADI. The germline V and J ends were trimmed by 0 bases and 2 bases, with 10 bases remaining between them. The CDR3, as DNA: TGCGCCAGCAGTGAGTCGGTGGCAGTTCAAGAGACCCAGTACTTC. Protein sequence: CASSESVAVQETQYF.

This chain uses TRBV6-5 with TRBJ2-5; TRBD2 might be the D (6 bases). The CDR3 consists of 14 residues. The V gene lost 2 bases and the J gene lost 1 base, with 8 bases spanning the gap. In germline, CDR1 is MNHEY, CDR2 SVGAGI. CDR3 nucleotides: TGTGCCAGCAGTTACGCCGGGAGCCAAGAGACCCAGTACTTC. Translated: CASSYAGSQETQYF.

CDR3 in DNA: TGTGCCAGCAGCGCCTGGACAGGGAATGGGGCCAACGTCCTGACTTTC. It specifies CASSAWTGNGANVLTF. The V call is TRBV7-9, the J call TRBJ2-6; TRBD1 aligns across 8 bases. The J segment lost 3 bases and the V segment lost 5 bases, leaving 6 bases of the junction unmatched. This CDR3 spans 16 amino acids. Germline V gene sequence: CDR1 SEHNR, CDR2 FQNEAQ (reference sequence).

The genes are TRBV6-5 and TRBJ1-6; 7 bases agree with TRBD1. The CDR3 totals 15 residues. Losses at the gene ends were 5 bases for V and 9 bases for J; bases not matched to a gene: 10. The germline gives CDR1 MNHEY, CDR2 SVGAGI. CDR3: CASSTRQGSSSPLHF. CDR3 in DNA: TGTGCCAGCAGTACAAGACAGGGAAGTTCTTCACCCCTCCACTTT.

The CDR3 loop reads CASSFAGLGQFF. The CDR3 DNA reads TGTGCCAGCAGCTTTGCAGGCCTCGGGCAGTTCTTC. V gene TRBV7-6 combines with J gene TRBJ2-1, with no clear D. Germline CDR1 is SGHVS and CDR2 is FNYEAQ. This CDR3 spans 12 amino acids. Trimming removed 3 bases from V and 12 bases from J, with 12 bases in between. The variable domain in full, with the rest retrieved from reference TRBV7-6 and TRBJ2-1, is GAGVSQSPRYKVTKRGQDVALRCDPISGHVSLYWYRQALGQGPEFLTYFNYEAQQDKSGLPNDRFSAERPEGSISTLTIQRTEQRDSAMYRCASSFAGLGQFFGPGTRLTVL.

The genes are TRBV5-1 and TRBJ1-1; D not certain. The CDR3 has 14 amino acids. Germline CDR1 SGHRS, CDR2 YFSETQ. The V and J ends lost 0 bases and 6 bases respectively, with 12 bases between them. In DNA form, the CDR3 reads TGCGCCAGCAGCTTGGGGTCCCGAACGGCTGAAGCTTTCTTT. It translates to CASSLGSRTAEAFF.

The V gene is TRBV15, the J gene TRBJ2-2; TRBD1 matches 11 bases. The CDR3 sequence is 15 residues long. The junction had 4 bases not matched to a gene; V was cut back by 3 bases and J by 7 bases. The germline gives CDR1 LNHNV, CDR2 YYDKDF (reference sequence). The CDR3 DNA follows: TGTGCCACCAGCAGGGACAGGGGGCTGTACGGGGAGCTGTTTTTT. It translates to CATSRDRGLYGELFF.

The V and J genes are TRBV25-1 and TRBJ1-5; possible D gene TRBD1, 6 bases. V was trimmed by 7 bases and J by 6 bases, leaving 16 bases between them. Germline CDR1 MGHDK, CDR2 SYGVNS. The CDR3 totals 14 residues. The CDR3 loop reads CASNNRAGSQPQHF. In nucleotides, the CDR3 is TGTGCCAGCAATAACAGGGCTGGTAGTCAGCCCCAGCATTTT.

The CDR3 spells CASSQDFNNQPQHF. The DNA for the CDR3 is TGTGCCAGCAGCCAAGATTTTAACAATCAGCCCCAGCATTTT. The chain employs TRBV3-1 (or the pseudogene TRBV3-2) and TRBJ1-5, with D unclear. The germline gives CDR1 LGHDT, CDR2 YNNKEL (reference sequence). This CDR3 is 14 amino acids long. V lost 0 bases, J lost 3 bases, and 6 bases lay in between.

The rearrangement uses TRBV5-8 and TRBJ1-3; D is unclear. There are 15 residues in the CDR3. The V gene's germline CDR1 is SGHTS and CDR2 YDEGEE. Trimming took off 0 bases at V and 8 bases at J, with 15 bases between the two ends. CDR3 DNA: TGTGCCAGCAGCTTGGTCGGCAATCTGGGCTACACCATATATTTT. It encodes CASSLVGNLGYTIYF.

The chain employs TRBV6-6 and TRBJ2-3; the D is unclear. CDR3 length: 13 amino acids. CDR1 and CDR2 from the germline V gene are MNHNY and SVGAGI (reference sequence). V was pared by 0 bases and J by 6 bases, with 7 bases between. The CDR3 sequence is CASSYSPGDTQYF. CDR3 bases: TGTGCCAGCAGTTACTCTCCCGGGGATACGCAGTATTTT.

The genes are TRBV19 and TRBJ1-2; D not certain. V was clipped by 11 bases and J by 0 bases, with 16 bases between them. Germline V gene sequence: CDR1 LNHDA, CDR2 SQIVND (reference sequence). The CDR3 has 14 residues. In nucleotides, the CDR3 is TGTGCCTCAACCCAGGCGCGAGCTAACTATGGCTACACCTTC. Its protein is CASTQARANYGYTF. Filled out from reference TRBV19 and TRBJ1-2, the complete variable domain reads DGGITQSPKYLFRKEGQNVTLSCEQNLNHDAMYWYRQDPGQGLRLIYYSQIVNDFQKGDIAEGYSVSREKKESFPLTVTSAQKNPTAFYLCASTQARANYGYTFGSGTRLTVV.

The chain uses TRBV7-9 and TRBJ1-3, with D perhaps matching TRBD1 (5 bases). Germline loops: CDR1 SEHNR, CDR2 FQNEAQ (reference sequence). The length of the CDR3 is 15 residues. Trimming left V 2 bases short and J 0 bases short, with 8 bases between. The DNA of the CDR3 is TGTGCCAGCAGCTTAATCCAGGGCTCTGGAAACACCATATATTTT. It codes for CASSLIQGSGNTIYF. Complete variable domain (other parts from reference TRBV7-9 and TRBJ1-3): DTGVSQNPRHKITKRGQNVTFRCDPISEHNRLYWYRQTLGQGPEFLTYFQNEAQLEKSRLLSDRFSAERPKGSFSTLEIQRTEQGDSAMYLCASSLIQGSGNTIYFGEGSWLTVV.

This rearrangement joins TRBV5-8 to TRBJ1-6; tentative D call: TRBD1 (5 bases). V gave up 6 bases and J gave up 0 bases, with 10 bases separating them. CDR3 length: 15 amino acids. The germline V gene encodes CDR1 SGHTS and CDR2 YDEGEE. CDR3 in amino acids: CASTTRDSYNSPLHF. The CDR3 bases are TGTGCCAGCACCACCAGGGACTCCTATAATTCACCCCTCCACTTT. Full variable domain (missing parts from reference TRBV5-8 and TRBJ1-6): EAGVTQSPTHLIKTRGQQATLRCSPISGHTSVYWYQQALGLGLQFLLWYDEGEERNRGNFPPRFSGRQFPNYSSELNVNALELEDSALYLCASTTRDSYNSPLHFGNGTRLTVT.

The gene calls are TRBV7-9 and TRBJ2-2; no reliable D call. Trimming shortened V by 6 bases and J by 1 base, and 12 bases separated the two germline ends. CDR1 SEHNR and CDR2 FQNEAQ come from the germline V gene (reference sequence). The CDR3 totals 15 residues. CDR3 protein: CASSPVALNTGELFF. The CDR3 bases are TGTGCCAGCAGTCCCGTGGCCTTGAACACCGGGGAGCTGTTTTTT.

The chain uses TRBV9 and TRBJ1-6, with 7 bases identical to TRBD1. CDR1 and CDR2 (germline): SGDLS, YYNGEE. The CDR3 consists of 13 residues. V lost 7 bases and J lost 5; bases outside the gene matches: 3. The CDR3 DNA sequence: TGTGCCAGCCAACAGGGGAATAATTCACCCCTCCACTTT. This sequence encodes CASQQGNNSPLHF.

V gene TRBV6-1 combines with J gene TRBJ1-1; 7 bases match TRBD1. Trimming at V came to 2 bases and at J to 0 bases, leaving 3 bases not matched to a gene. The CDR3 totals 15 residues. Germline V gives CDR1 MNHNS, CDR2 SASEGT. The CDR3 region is CASSEQGGLNTEAFF. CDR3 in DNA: TGTGCCAGCAGTGAACAGGGGGGCTTGAACACTGAAGCTTTCTTT.

The CDR3 DNA reads as TGTGCCAGCAGCTATGGGGCGTACTCTGGAAACACCATATATTTT. Protein sequence: CASSYGAYSGNTIYF. The J gene is TRBJ1-3, the V gene TRBV3-1 (or the pseudogene TRBV3-2), with TRBD1 as a possible D gene (5 bases). CDR3 length: 15 amino acids. CDR1 is LGHDT and CDR2 is YNNKEL in the germline V gene (reference sequence). V was shortened by 5 bases and J by 0 bases, with 11 bases between the two germline ends.